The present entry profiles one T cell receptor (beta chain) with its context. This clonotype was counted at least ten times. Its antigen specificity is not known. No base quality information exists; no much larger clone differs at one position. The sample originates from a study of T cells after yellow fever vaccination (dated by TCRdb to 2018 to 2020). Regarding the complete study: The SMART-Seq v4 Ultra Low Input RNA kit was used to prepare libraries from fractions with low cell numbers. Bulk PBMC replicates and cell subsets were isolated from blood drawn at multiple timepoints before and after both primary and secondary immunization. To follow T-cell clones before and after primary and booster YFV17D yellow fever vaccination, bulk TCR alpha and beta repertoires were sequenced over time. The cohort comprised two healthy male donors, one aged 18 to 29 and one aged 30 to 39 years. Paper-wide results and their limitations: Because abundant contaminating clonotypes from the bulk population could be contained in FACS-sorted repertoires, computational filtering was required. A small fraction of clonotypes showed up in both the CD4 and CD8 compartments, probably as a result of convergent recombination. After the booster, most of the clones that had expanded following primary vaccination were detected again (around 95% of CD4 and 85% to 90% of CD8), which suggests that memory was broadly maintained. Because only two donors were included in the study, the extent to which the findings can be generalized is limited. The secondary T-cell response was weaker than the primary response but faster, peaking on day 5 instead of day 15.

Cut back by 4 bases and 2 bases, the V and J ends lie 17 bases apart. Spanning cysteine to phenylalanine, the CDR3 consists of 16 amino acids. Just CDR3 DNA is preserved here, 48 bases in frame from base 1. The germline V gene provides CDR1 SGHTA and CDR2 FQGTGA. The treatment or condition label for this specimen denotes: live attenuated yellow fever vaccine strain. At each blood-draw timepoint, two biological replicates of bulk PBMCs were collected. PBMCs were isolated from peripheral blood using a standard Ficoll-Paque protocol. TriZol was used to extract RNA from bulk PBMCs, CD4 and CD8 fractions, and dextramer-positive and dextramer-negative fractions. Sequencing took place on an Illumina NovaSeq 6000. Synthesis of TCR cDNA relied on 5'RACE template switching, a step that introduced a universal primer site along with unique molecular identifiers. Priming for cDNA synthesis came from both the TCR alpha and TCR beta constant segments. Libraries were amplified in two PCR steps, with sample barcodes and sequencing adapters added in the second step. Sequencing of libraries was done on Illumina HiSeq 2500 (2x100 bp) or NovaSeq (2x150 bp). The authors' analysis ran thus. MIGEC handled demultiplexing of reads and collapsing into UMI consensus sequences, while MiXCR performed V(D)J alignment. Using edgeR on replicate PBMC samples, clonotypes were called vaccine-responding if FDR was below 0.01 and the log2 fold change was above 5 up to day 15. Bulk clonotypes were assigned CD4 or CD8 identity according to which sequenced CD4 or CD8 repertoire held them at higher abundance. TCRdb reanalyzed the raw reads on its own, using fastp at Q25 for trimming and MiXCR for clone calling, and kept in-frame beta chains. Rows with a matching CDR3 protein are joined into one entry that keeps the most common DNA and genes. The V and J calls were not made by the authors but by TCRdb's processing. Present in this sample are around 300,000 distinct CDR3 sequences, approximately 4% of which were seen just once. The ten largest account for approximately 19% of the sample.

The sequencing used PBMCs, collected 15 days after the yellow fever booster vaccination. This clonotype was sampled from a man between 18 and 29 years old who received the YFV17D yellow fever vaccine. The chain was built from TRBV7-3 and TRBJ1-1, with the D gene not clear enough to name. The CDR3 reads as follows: CASSSIREQGNTEAFF. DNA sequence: TGTGCCAGCAGCTCCATCCGGGAGCAAGGTAACACTGAAGCTTTCTTT. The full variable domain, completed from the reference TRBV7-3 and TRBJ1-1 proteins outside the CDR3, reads GAGVSQTPSNKVTEKGKYVELRCDPISGHTALYWYRQSLGQGPEFLIYFQGTGAADDSGLPNDRFFAVRPEGSVSTLKIQRTERGDSAVYLCASSSIREQGNTEAFFGQGTRLTVV.